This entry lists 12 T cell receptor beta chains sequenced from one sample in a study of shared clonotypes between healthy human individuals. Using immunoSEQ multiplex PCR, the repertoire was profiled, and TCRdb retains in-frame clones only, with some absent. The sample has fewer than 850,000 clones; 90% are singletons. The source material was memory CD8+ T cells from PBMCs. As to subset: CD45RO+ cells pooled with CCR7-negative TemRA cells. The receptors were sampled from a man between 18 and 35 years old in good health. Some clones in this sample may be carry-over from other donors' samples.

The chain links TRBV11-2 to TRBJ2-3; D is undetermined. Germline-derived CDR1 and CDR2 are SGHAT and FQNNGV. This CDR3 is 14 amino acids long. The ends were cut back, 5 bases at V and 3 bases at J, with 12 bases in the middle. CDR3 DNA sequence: TGTGCCAGCAGCCCCTCGCTACTAACAGATACGCAGTATTTT. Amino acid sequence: CASSPSLLTDTQYF.

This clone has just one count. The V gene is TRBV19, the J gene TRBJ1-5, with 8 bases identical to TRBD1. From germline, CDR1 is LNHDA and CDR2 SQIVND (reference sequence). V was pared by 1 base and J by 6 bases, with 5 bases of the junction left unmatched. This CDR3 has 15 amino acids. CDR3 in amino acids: CASSIVRDRPQPQHF. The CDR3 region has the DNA TGTGCCAGTAGTATAGTTAGGGACAGGCCTCAGCCCCAGCATTTT. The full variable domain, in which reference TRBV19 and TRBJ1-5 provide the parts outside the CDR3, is DGGITQSPKYLFRKEGQNVTLSCEQNLNHDAMYWYRQDPGQGLRLIYYSQIVNDFQKGDIAEGYSVSREKKESFPLTVTSAQKNPTAFYLCASSIVRDRPQPQHFGDGTRLSIL.

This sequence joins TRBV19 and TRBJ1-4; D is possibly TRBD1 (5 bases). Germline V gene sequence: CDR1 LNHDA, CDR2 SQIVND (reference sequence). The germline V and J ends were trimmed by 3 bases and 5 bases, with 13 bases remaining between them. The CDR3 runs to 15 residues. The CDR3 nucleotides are TGTGCCAGTAGTATCATCCAGGGCCCAAATGAAAAACTGTTTTTT. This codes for CASSIIQGPNEKLFF.

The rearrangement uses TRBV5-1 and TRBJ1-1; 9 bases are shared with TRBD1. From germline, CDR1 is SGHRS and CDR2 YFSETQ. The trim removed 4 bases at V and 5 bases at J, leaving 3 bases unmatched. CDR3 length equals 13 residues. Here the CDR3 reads CASSLGTGTEAFF. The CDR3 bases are TGCGCCAGCAGCCTAGGGACAGGGACTGAAGCTTTCTTT.

CDR3 DNA: TGTGCCAGTAGTATGGGGGATGAGTCCTACGAGCAGTACTTC. Its protein is CASSMGDESYEQYF. The genes are TRBV19 and TRBJ2-7; D is possibly TRBD1 or TRBD2 (5 bases each). CDR1 and CDR2 from the germline V gene are LNHDA and SQIVND (reference sequence). Trimming removed 3 bases from V and 1 base from J, with 10 bases in between. The CDR3 has 14 residues.

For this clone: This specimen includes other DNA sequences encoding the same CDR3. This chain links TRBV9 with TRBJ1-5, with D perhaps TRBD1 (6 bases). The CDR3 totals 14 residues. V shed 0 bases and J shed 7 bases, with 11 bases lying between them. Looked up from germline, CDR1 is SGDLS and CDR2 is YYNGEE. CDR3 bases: TGTGCCAGCAGCGTAGGGGGGGCTGGGCAGCCCCAGCATTTT. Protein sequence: CASSVGGAGQPQHF. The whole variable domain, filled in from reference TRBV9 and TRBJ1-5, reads DSGVTQTPKHLITATGQRVTLRCSPRSGDLSVYWYQQSLDQGLQFLIQYYNGEERAKGNILERFSAQQFPDLHSELNLSSLELGDSALYFCASSVGGAGQPQHFGDGTRLSIL.

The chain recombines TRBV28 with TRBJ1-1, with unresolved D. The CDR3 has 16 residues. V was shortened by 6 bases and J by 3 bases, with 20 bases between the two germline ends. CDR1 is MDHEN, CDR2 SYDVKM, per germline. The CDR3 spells CASSILNGRSDTEAFF. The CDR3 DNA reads TGTGCCAGCAGCATTCTTAACGGCAGATCGGACACTGAAGCTTTCTTT. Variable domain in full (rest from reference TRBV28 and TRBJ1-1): DVKVTQSSRYLVKRTGEKVFLECVQDMDHENMFWYRQDPGLGLRLIYFSYDVKMKEKGDIPEGYSVSREKKERFSLILESASTNQTSMYLCASSILNGRSDTEAFFGQGTRLTVV.

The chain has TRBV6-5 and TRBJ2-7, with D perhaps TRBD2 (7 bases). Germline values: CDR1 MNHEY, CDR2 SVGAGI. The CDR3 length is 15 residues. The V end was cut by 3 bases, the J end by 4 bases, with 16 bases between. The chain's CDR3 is CASSYLSGEGYEQYF. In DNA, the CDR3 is TGTGCCAGCAGTTATCTCTCAGGGGAGGGTTACGAGCAGTACTTC.

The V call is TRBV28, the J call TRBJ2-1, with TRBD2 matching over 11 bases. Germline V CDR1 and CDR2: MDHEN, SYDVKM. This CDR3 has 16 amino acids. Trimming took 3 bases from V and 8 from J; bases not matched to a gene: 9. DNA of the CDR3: TGTGCCAGCAGTTTCTTTCGCCTAGCGGGAGGCCATGAGCAGTTCTTC. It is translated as CASSFFRLAGGHEQFF.

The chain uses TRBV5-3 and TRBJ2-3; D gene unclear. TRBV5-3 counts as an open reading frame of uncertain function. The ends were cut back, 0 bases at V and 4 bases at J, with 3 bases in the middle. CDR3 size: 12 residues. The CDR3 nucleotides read TGTGCCAGAAGCTTGGGAGCAGATACGCAGTATTTT. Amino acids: CARSLGADTQYF.

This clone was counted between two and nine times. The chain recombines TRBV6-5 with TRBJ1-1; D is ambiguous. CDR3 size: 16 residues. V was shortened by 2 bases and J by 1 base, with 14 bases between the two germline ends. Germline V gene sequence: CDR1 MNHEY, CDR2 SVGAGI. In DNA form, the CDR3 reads TGTGCCAGCAGTTACCCCCCGTGGGCAGAGAACACTGAAGCTTTCTTT. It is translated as CASSYPPWAENTEAFF.

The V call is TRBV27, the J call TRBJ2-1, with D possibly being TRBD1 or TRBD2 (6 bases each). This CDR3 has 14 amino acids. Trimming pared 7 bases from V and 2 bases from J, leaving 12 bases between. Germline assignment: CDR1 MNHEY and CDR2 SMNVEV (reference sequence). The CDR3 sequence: CASTGAFPYNEQFF. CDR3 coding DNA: TGTGCCAGCACGGGGGCCTTTCCCTACAATGAGCAGTTCTTC.